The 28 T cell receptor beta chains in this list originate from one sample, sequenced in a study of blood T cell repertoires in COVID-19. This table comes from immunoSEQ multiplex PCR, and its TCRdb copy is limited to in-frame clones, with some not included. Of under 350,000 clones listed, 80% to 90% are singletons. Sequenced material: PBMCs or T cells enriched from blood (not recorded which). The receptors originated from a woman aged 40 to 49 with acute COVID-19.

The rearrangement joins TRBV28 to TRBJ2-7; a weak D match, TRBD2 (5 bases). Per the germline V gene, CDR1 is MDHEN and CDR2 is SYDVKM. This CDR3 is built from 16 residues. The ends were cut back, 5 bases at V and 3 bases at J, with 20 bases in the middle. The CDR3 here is CASSKPGTHTYYEQYF. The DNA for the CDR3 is TGTGCCAGCAGTAAACCGGGAACTCATACTTACTACGAGCAGTACTTC.

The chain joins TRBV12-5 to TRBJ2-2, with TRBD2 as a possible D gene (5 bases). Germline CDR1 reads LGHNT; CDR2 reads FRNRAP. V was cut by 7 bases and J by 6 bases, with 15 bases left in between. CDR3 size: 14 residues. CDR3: CASALASGAGELFF. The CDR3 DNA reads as TGTGCTAGTGCCCTCGCCTCCGGGGCCGGGGAGCTGTTTTTT.

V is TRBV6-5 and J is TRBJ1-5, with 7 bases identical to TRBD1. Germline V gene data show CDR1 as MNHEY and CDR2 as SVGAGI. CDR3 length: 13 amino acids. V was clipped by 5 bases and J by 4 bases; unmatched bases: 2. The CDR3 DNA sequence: TGTGCCAGCAGTCAGGGGGGTAATCAGCCCCAGCATTTT. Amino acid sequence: CASSQGGNQPQHF.

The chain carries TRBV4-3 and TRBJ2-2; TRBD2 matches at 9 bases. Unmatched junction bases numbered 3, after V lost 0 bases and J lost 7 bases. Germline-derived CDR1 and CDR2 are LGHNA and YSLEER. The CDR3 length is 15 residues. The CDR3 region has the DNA TGCGCCAGCAGCCAAGATGGGACTAGCTTCGGGGAGCTGTTTTTT. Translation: CASSQDGTSFGELFF.

Here the CDR3 reads CASSEASGGTQYF. CDR3 sequence (DNA): TGTGCCAGCAGTGAGGCTAGCGGTGGGACCCAGTACTTC. The chain has TRBV2 and TRBJ2-5, with 7 positions matching TRBD2. After removal of 3 bases from V and 7 bases from J, the junction contained 5 bases not matched to a gene. This CDR3 is built from 13 residues. The germline gives CDR1 SNHLY, CDR2 FYNNEI. The full variable domain, in which reference TRBV2 and TRBJ2-5 provide the parts outside the CDR3, is EPEVTQTPSHQVTQMGQEVILRCVPISNHLYFYWYRQILGQKVEFLVSFYNNEISEKSEIFDDQFSVERPDGSNFTLKIRSTKLEDSAMYFCASSEASGGTQYFGPGTRLLVL.

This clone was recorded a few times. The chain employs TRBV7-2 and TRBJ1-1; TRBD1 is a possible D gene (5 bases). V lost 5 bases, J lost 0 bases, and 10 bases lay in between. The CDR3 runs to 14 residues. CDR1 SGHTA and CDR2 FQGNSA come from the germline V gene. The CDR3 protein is CASSGGSMNTEAFF. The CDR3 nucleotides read TGTGCCAGCAGCGGGGGGTCGATGAACACTGAAGCTTTCTTT.

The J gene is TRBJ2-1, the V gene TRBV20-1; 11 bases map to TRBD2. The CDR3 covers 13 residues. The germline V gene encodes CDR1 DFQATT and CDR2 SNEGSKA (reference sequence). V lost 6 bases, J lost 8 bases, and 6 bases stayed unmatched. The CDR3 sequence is CSASPGLADEQFF. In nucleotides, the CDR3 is TGCAGTGCAAGTCCGGGACTAGCGGATGAGCAGTTCTTC.

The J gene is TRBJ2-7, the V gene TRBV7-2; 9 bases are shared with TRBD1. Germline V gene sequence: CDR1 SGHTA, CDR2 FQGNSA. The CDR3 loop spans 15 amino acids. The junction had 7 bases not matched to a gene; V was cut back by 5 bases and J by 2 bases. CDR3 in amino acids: CASSPGTGIPYEQYF. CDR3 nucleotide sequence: TGTGCCAGCAGCCCCGGGACAGGGATTCCCTACGAGCAGTACTTC.

DNA for the CDR3: TGTGCCAGCAGCGTCTTAGGGGGCGCAAACTATGGCTACACCTTC. The encoded protein is CASSVLGGANYGYTF. The chain recombines TRBV9 with TRBJ1-2; TRBD1 matches at 7 bases. J gave up 2 bases and V 2 bases, and 6 bases lay outside the gene matches. The germline CDR1 and CDR2 sequences are SGDLS and YYNGEE. CDR3 length: 15 residues. The complete variable domain, with remaining parts taken from reference TRBV9 and TRBJ1-2, reads DSGVTQTPKHLITATGQRVTLRCSPRSGDLSVYWYQQSLDQGLQFLIQYYNGEERAKGNILERFSAQQFPDLHSELNLSSLELGDSALYFCASSVLGGANYGYTFGSGTRLTVV.

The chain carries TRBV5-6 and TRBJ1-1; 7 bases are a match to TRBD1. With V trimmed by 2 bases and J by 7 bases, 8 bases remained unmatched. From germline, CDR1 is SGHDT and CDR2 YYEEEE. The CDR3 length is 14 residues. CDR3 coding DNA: TGTGCCAGCAGCTTTGTGGGGACAGACTATGAAGCTTTCTTT. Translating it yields CASSFVGTDYEAFF.

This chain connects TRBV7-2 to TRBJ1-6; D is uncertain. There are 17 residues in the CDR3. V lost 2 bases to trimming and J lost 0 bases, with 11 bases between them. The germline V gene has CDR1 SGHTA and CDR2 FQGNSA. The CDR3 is CASSLLYLSSYNSPLHF. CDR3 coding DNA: TGTGCCAGCAGCTTATTGTACCTGAGCTCCTATAATTCACCCCTCCACTTT.

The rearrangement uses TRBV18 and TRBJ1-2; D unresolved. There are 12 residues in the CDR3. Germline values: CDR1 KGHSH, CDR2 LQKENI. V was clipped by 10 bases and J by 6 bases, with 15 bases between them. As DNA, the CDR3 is TGTGCCACCCGTGCCCTGCCAGATGGCTACACCTTC. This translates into CATRALPDGYTF.

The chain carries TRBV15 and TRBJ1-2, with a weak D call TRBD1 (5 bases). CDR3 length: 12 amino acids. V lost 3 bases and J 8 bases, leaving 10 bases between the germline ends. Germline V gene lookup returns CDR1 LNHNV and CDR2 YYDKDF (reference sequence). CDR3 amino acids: CATSSRQGGYTF. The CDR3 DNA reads TGTGCCACCAGCAGTCGCCAGGGAGGCTACACCTTC.

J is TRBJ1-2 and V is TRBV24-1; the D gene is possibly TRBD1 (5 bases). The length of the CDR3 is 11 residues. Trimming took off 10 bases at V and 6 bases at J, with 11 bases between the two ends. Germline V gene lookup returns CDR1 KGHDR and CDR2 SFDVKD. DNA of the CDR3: TGTGCCACTGCAGGGTTTAATGGCTACACCTTC. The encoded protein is CATAGFNGYTF.

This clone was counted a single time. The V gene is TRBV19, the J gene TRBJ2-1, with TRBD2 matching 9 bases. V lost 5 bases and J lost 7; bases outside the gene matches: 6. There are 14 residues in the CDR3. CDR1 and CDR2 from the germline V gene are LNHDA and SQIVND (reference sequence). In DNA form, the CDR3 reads TGTGCCAGTAGTTTTAGCGGGAGTGGGAATGAGCAGTTCTTC. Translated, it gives CASSFSGSGNEQFF.

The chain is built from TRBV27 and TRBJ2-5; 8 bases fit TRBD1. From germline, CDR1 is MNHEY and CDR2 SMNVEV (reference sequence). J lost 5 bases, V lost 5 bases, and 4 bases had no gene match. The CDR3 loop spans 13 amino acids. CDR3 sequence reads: CASSIRQGETQYF. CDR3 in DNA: TGTGCCAGCAGTATCCGACAGGGGGAGACCCAGTACTTC.

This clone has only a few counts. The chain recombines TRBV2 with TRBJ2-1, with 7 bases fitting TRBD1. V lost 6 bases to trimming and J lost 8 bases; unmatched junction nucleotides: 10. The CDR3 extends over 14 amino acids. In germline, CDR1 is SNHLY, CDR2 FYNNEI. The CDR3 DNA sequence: TGTGCCAGCAGCTTTGCCGGACAGGTCCATGAGCAGTTCTTC. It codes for CASSFAGQVHEQFF.

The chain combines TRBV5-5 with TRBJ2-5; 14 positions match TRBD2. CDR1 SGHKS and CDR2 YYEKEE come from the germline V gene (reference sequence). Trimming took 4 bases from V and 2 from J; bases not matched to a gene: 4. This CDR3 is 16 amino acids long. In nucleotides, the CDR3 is TGTGCCAGCAGCCGGACTAGCGGGAGGACTCAAGAGACCCAGTACTTC. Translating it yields CASSRTSGRTQETQYF.

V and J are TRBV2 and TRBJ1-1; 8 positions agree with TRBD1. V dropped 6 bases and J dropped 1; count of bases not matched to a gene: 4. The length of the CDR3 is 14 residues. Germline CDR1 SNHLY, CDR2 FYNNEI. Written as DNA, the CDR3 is TGTGCCAGCAGCCTTGGGACAGGGAACACTGAAGCTTTCTTT. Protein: CASSLGTGNTEAFF.

The CDR3 sequence: CASSLARTGNEQFF. In nucleotides, the CDR3 is TGTGCCAGCAGCTTGGCCAGGACAGGCAATGAGCAGTTCTTC. The genes are TRBV5-4 and TRBJ2-1, with 7 bases fitting TRBD1. The CDR3 sequence is 14 residues long. Germline-derived CDR1 and CDR2 are SGHNT and YYREEE (reference sequence). V was pared by 0 bases and J by 6 bases, with 3 bases of the junction left unmatched.

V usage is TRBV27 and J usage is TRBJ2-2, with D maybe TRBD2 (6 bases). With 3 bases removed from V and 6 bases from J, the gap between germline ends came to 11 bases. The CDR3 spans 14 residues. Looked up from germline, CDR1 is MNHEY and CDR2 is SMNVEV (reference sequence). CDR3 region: CASSFETRAGELFF. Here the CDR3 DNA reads TGTGCCAGCAGTTTTGAGACTAGAGCCGGGGAGCTGTTTTTT.

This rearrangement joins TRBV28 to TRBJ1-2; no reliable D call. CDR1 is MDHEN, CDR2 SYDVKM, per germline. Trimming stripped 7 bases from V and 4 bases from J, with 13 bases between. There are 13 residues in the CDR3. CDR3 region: CASIRPGFYGYTF. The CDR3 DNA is TGTGCCAGCATCCGCCCCGGGTTCTATGGCTACACCTTC.

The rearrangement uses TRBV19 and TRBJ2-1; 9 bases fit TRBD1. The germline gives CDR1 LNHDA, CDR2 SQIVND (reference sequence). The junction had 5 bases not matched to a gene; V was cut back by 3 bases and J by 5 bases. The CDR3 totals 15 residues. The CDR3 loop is CASSISGTGHNEQFF. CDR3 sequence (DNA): TGTGCCAGTAGTATTTCGGGGACAGGGCACAATGAGCAGTTCTTC.

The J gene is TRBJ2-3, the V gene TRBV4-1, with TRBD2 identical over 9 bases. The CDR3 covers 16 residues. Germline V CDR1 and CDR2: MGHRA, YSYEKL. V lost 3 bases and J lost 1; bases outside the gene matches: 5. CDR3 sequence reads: CASSHAWTSGTDTQYF. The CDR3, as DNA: TGCGCCAGCAGCCACGCTTGGACTAGCGGCACAGATACGCAGTATTTT.

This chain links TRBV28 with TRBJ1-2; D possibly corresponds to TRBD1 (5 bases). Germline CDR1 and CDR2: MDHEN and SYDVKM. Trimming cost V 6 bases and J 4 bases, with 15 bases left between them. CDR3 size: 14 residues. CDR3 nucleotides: TGTGCCAGCAGGGTCGACAGAGCGTCCTATGGCTACACCTTC. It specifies CASRVDRASYGYTF.

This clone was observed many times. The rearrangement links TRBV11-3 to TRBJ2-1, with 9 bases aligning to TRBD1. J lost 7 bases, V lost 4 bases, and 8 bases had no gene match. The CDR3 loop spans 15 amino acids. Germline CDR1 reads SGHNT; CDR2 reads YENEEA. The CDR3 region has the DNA TGTGCCAGCAGCTCTAGGGGACAGGGATCGAATGAGCAGTTCTTC. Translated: CASSSRGQGSNEQFF.

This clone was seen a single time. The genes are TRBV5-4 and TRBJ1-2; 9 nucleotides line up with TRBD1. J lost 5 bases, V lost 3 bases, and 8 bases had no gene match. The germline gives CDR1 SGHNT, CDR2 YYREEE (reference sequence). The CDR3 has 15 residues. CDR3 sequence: CASSSAGQGRYGYTF. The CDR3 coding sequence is TGTGCCAGCAGCTCGGCGGGACAGGGTAGATATGGCTACACCTTC.

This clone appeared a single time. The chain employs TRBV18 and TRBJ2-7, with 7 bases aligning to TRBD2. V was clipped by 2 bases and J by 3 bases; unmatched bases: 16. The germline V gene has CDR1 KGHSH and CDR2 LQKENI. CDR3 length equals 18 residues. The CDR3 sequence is CASSPSTAGATFGYEQYF. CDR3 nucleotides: TGTGCCAGCTCACCATCCACTGCGGGAGCGACCTTCGGCTACGAGCAGTACTTC.